The 20 T cell receptor beta chains listed next were all sequenced from one sample in a study of shared clonotypes between healthy human individuals. Sequencing was performed with immunoSEQ multiplex PCR; in TCRdb, only in-frame clones are kept and a portion is missing. The sample contains 2 million to 2.5 million clones, approximately 93% of which appear only once. The material sequenced was naive CD4+ T cells from PBMCs. Subset denoted: CD45RA+ positively selected. These receptors were obtained from a young man in good health. Some clones in this sample may be carry-over from other donors' samples.

The CDR3 region has the DNA TGTGCCATCAGGGGGACCTCTGGAAACACCATATATTTT. This gives the protein CAIRGTSGNTIYF. The V gene is TRBV10-3, the J gene TRBJ1-3; tentatively, D is TRBD1 (5 bases). V lost 6 bases to trimming and J lost 0 bases, with 6 bases between them. The CDR3 is made up of 13 amino acids. Germline V gives CDR1 ENHRY, CDR2 SYGVKD.

The rearrangement links TRBV5-1 to TRBJ2-3; D possibly uses TRBD1 or TRBD2 (5 bases each). CDR3 length: 16 residues. Between the trimmed V and J ends, which lost 7 bases and 1 base, there was a span of 19 bases. The germline gives CDR1 SGHRS, CDR2 YFSETQ. CDR3 sequence (DNA): TGCGCCAGCCTGCTTGGTAACAGGCGGGGCACAGATACGCAGTATTTT. It is translated as CASLLGNRRGTDTQYF.

The chain links TRBV28 to TRBJ2-2, with TRBD2 matching over 13 bases. Unmatched junction bases numbered 4, after V lost 4 bases and J lost 5 bases. The CDR3 is 16 residues long. Germline lookup yields CDR1 MDHEN and CDR2 SYDVKM. CDR3: CASSSGLAGVTGELFF. The CDR3 region has the DNA TGTGCCAGCAGTTCCGGACTAGCGGGAGTTACCGGGGAGCTGTTTTTT.

The V call is TRBV9, the J call TRBJ2-1, with TRBD2 matching 7 bases. After removal of 0 bases from V and 4 bases from J, the junction contained 10 bases not matched to a gene. CDR1 is SGDLS and CDR2 is YYNGEE in the germline V gene. This CDR3 comprises 17 residues. This CDR3 reads CASSVGHGRPGYNEQFF. CDR3 coding DNA: TGTGCCAGCAGCGTAGGGCACGGGAGGCCGGGTTACAATGAGCAGTTCTTC. Supplemented by reference TRBV9 and TRBJ2-1, the full variable domain reads DSGVTQTPKHLITATGQRVTLRCSPRSGDLSVYWYQQSLDQGLQFLIQYYNGEERAKGNILERFSAQQFPDLHSELNLSSLELGDSALYFCASSVGHGRPGYNEQFFGPGTRLTVL.

Here the CDR3 reads CASRDRANVLTF. The CDR3 coding sequence is TGTGCCAGCAGGGATCGGGCCAACGTCCTGACTTTC. The chain employs TRBV27 and TRBJ2-6; D ambiguous. Germline V CDR1 and CDR2: MNHEY, SMNVEV (reference sequence). Deletions cut 6 bases from V and 5 bases from J, with 5 bases between. The CDR3 sequence is 12 residues long.

Remarks on this clone: In the same sample, other DNA sequences code for this CDR3. V gene TRBV7-3 combines with J gene TRBJ1-1, with 8 nucleotides matching TRBD1. Trimming removed 5 bases from V and 5 bases from J; junction bases left unmatched: 7. The CDR3 consists of 14 residues. The germline V gene encodes CDR1 SGHTA and CDR2 FQGTGA. The CDR3 is CASSPGQGGTEAFF. Here the CDR3 DNA reads TGTGCCAGCAGCCCCGGACAGGGTGGGACTGAAGCTTTCTTT.

The CDR3 coding sequence is TGTGCCAGCAGTTTATTGGTACTAGCGGGAGAGTACGAGCAGTACTTC. Protein: CASSLLVLAGEYEQYF. The V gene is TRBV28, the J gene TRBJ2-7, with 11 positions matching TRBD2. Germline lookup yields CDR1 MDHEN and CDR2 SYDVKM. With 1 base clipped from V and 4 bases from J, the junction kept 6 bases outside the gene matches. The CDR3 is made up of 16 amino acids.

The V call is TRBV4-2, the J call TRBJ2-5; D uncertain. The J call is in doubt because the DNA end fits TRBJ2-7 better. The CDR3 length is 12 residues. Germline V lookup: CDR1 LGHNA, CDR2 YNFKEQ. CDR3 DNA sequence: TGTGCCAGCAGCCCCAGCTCCTACGAGCAGTACTTC. Protein: CASSPSSYEQYF.

The gene calls are TRBV5-1 and TRBJ2-7; 10 nucleotides match TRBD2. Germline assignment: CDR1 SGHRS and CDR2 YFSETQ. The CDR3 runs 20 residues. V lost 3 bases and J lost 3; bases outside the gene matches: 21. CDR3: CASSSRGTSASGSYLYEQYF. In nucleotides, the CDR3 is TGCGCCAGCAGCTCGCGGGGCACGTCGGCTAGCGGGAGTTATCTCTACGAGCAGTACTTC.

This sequence joins TRBV5-1 and TRBJ1-1; possible D gene TRBD1, 5 bases. The germline gives CDR1 SGHRS, CDR2 YFSETQ. CDR3 size: 15 residues. V lost 4 bases and J lost 0, with 13 bases in between. This chain's CDR3 is CASSTHGTVNTEAFF. The CDR3 DNA reads TGCGCCAGCAGCACCCACGGGACGGTGAACACTGAAGCTTTCTTT.

This clone was seen a single time. One end of the junction fails to match germline, which may point to a read error. Additional DNA sequences in this sample encode the identical CDR3. The gene calls are TRBV7-3 and TRBJ1-1; tentatively, D is TRBD1 (6 bases). The CDR3 extends over 14 amino acids. Germline-derived CDR1 and CDR2 are SGHTA and FQGTGA. The CDR3 coding sequence is TGTGCCAGCAGCCTAACAGGGACGGGCACTGAAGCTTTCTTT. As protein: CASSLTGTGTEAFF.

V and J are TRBV7-2 and TRBJ2-1; perhaps D is TRBD1 or TRBD2 (5 bases each). The CDR3 has 15 residues. Trimming took 0 bases from V and 3 from J, leaving 9 bases between them. Looked up from germline, CDR1 is SGHTA and CDR2 is FQGNSA. The DNA of the CDR3 is TGTGCCAGCAGCTTAGCCGGGACCCACTACAATGAGCAGTTCTTC. It is translated as CASSLAGTHYNEQFF.

The V gene is TRBV28, the J gene TRBJ1-5; 7 bases match TRBD1. Germline V CDR1 and CDR2: MDHEN, SYDVKM. Trimming cost V 9 bases and J 4 bases; bases outside gene matches: 3. The length of the CDR3 is 12 residues. The CDR3 is CASTTGNQPQHF. The CDR3 DNA is TGTGCCAGTACGACAGGGAATCAGCCCCAGCATTTT.

The chain combines TRBV2 with TRBJ2-7; 7 positions agree with TRBD2. CDR1 is SNHLY, CDR2 FYNNEI, per germline. V was clipped by 6 bases and J by 1 base; unmatched bases: 3. This CDR3 has 13 residues. DNA for the CDR3: TGTGCCAGCAGACAAGCGGGGTCCTACGAGCAGTACTTC. The encoded protein is CASRQAGSYEQYF.

This clone appeared once. The J gene is TRBJ1-3, the V gene TRBV5-5, with D unclear. In germline, CDR1 is SGHKS, CDR2 YYEKEE (reference sequence). Between the trimmed V and J ends, which lost 1 base and 4 bases, there was a span of 6 bases. This CDR3 is built from 13 residues. This CDR3 reads CASSLSGGNTIYF. The CDR3 DNA sequence: TGTGCCAGCAGCTTGTCCGGGGGAAACACCATATATTTT.

V gene TRBV6-5 combines with J gene TRBJ1-6; possibly TRBD1 for D (5 bases). Germline V lookup: CDR1 MNHEY, CDR2 SVGAGI. CDR3 length equals 14 residues. V was shortened by 6 bases and J by 7 bases, with 13 bases between the two germline ends. CDR3 sequence: CASRLQGGNSPLHF. As DNA, the CDR3 is TGTGCCAGCAGACTGCAGGGCGGCAATTCACCCCTCCACTTT.

This clone was observed a handful of times. The J gene is TRBJ1-1, the V gene TRBV5-1; TRBD1 matches 7 bases. The germline V gene has CDR1 SGHRS and CDR2 YFSETQ. The CDR3 consists of 17 residues. With V trimmed by 4 bases and J by 0 bases, 12 bases remained unmatched. CDR3 nucleotides: TGCGCCAGCAGCCCCGTCGGGACAGCCGCCCTGAACACTGAAGCTTTCTTT. Protein: CASSPVGTAALNTEAFF. The full variable domain, completed using reference TRBV5-1 and TRBJ1-1, is KAGVTQTPRYLIKTRGQQVTLSCSPISGHRSVSWYQQTPGQGLQFLFEYFSETQRNKGNFPGRFSGRQFSNSRSEMNVSTLELGDSALYLCASSPVGTAALNTEAFFGQGTRLTVV.

This chain uses TRBV6-4 with TRBJ2-1; tentative D call: TRBD1 (7 bases). V was trimmed by 8 bases and J by 14 bases, leaving 22 bases between them. Germline V CDR1 and CDR2: MRHNA, SNTAGT. The CDR3 covers 13 residues. In nucleotides, the CDR3 is TGTGCCAGCGCACTGGAGGGGGCTCATAAGAAGTTCTTC. Translation gives CASALEGAHKKFF.

The chain couples TRBV20-1 to TRBJ2-1, with D perhaps being TRBD1 or TRBD2 (5 bases each). Trimming shortened V by 3 bases and J by 15 bases, and 15 bases separated the two germline ends. The CDR3 consists of 11 residues. Germline CDR1 and CDR2: DFQATT and SNEGSKA (reference sequence). CDR3 protein: CSASEGPGSFF. The CDR3 DNA reads TGCAGTGCTAGCGAGGGACCAGGCTCGTTCTTC.

Points on this clone: Because the CDR3 is missing its conserved closing phenylalanine or tryptophan, this is likely a read error. Because the CDR3's place on the DNA is in doubt, the DNA is left out and the CDR3 is given as listed by TCRdb. This chain uses TRBV5-8 with TRBJ1-2; the table's TRBD1 call for D was not verified on the DNA. Germline lookup yields CDR1 SGHTS and CDR2 YDEGEE. The CDR3 is made up of 14 amino acids, end residues included. CDR3 region: CASSLGQGGAPNLS.